This TCR beta chain emerged from a study of CD8 T cell repertoires and HIV-1 epitope variants (dated by TCRdb to about 2020). Describing the broader study: In separate culture wells, T cells were stimulated with each of twenty-five peptides that represented autologous and known Gag and Nef epitope variants. The control conditions were a CMV, EBV and flu peptide pool, the Ebola AY9 epitope as a negative control, and a well with no peptide. Tested epitopes included three Gag epitope families and Nef HW9 and YT9. T cells were enriched using the EasySep Human T Cell Enrichment Kit and then co-cultured with an equal number of autologous T cell-negative cells acting as antigen-presenting cells. Cultures were maintained for nine to ten days in IMDM with gentamicin, and half-media changes adding IL-2, IL-7 and IL-15 were performed on days 3 and 7. An aliquot of 1M T cells was saved as an uncultured baseline condition, separate from the approximately 80 T cell cultures. A total of over 65 T cell cultures were run, with each culture condition done in triplicate except for one peptide, which was done in duplicate.

The cysteine opens and the phenylalanine closes a CDR3 of 12 amino acids. CDR3 DNA only is kept here, 36 bases in frame from base 1. V is pared back by 8 bases and J by 4 bases, with 8 bases lying between the germline termini. The germline V gene (reference sequence) gives CDR1 as MNHNY and CDR2 as SVGAGI. What the work shows at the level of the full study, not this receptor alone: The assay identified only TCR beta chains and indicated proliferation in response to antigen, without indicating T cell function or cytokine profile. A handful of clonotypes recognized the Nef KF9 family and one the HW9 family, with no responses to the TAALDMSHF plasma variant. About 10 antigen-specific TCR beta clonotypes were identified, of which 6 or 7 appeared to be cross-reactive for autologous or known escape epitope variants.

With regard to this clone: Its antigen has not been determined. Base-call qualities are not available, and no considerably larger clone is one nucleotide away.

Sequencing of TCR beta CDR3 regions was done on the immunoSEQ platform at survey depth. The QIAamp DNA micro kit was used to extract genomic DNA from every cultured and uncultured CD8+ T cell population. The original methods were these. Samples with fewer than 5,000 productive reads were excluded, which removed about 6.5% of the roughly 80 HIV peptide-stimulated cultures. A MANAFEST web app trimmed sequences to CDR3 and removed nonproductive sequences, CDR3s under 5 amino acids, and those not starting C or ending F/W. Clonotypes were classified as antigen-specific only if expansion was observed in at least 2 of 3 replicates versus the no-peptide control at FDR 0.01, only within one epitope family. A frequency at least fivefold higher than in wells stimulated with peptides from other epitope families was additionally required for specific clonotypes. TCRdb took this table from immuneACCESS and kept in-frame rearrangements with V and J called. Such tables lack part of the clones; where checked against another copy, unresolved V genes explain under half of the gap, and the rest is unexplained. D and trimming were read from the DNA, whereas the V and J calls and clone size are those reported in that table. This sample lists just over 4,000 clones; approximately 70% were detected once. Around 45% of the sample is held by the ten biggest clonotypes.

The EasySep Human CD8+ T Cell Enrichment Kit was used on day 10 to isolate CD8+ T cells from every culture. The TCR comes from a male donor with HIV. The sample was cultured CD8+ T cells derived from PBMCs. Recombination connected TRBV6-6 to TRBJ2-2; the D gene lacks a confident call. The nucleotide sequence reads as follows: TGTGCCAGCCTACACCGCACCGGGGAGCTGTTTTTT. The encoded protein is CASLHRTGELFF.